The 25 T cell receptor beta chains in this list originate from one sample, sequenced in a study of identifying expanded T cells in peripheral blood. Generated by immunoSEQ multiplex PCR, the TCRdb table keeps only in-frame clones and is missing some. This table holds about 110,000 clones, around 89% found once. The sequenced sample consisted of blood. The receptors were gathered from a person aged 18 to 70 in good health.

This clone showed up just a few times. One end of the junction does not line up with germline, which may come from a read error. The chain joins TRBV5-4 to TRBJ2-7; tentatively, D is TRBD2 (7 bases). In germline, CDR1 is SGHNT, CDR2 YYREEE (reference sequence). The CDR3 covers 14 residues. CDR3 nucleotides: TGCGCCAGCAGCCCAGGGGACTACTCCTACGAGCAGTACTTC. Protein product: CASSPGDYSYEQYF.

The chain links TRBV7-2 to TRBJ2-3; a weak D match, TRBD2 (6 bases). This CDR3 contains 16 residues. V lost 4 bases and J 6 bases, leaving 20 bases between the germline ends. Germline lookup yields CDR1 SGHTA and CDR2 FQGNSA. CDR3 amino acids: CASSSGLAGHGDTQYF. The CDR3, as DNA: TGTGCCAGCAGCTCCGGACTTGCGGGGCATGGGGATACGCAGTATTTT.

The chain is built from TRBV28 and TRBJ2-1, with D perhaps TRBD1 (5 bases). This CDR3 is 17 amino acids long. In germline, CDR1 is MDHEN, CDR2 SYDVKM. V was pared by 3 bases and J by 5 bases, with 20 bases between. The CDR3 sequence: CASSFLSTGPLHNEQFF. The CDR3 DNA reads TGTGCCAGCAGTTTTCTCTCCACAGGCCCTCTCCACAATGAGCAGTTCTTC.

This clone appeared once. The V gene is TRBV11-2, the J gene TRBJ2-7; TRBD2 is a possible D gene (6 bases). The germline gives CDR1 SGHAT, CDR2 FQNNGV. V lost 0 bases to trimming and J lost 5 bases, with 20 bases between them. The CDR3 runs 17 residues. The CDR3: CASSLEDSYGGLDEQYF. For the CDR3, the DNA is TGTGCCAGCAGCTTAGAGGACTCCTATGGGGGGTTGGACGAGCAGTACTTC.

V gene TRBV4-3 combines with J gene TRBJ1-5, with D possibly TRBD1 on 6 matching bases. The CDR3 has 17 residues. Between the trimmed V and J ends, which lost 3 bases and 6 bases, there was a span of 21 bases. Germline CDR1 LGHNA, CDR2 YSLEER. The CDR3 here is CASSQGMARGQGQPQHF. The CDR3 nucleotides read TGCGCCAGCAGCCAGGGTATGGCGCGGGGGCAGGGTCAGCCCCAGCATTTT.

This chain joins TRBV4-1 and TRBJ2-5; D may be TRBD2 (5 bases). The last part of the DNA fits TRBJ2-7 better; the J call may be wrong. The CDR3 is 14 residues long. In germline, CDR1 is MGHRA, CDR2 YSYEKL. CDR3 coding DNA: TGCGCCAGCAGCCCGATAGGGAGCTCCTACGAGCAGTACTTC. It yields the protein CASSPIGSSYEQYF.

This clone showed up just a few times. CDR3 loop: CASSMASGGPSTYEQYF. The CDR3 nucleotides are TGTGCCAGTAGTATGGCTAGCGGGGGGCCTTCAACCTACGAGCAGTACTTC. The chain employs TRBV19 and TRBJ2-7, with 11 positions matching TRBD2. The CDR3 length is 17 residues. The V gene's germline CDR1 is LNHDA and CDR2 SQIVND (reference sequence). J was trimmed by 2 bases and V by 3 bases; bases with no gene match: 9.

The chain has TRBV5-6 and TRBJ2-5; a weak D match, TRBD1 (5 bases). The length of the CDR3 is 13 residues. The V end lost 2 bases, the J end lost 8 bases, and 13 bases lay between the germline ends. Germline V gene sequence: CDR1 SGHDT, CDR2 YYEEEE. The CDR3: CASSFGAGSTQYF. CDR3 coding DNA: TGTGCCAGCAGCTTTGGGGCAGGATCAACCCAGTACTTC.

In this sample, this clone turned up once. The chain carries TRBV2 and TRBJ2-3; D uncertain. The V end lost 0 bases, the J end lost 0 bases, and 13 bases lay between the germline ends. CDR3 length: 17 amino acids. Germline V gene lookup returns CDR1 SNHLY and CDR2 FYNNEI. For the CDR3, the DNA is TGTGCCAGCAGTGAAGCTCCCGCAACCGGGAGCACAGATACGCAGTATTTT. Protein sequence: CASSEAPATGSTDTQYF.

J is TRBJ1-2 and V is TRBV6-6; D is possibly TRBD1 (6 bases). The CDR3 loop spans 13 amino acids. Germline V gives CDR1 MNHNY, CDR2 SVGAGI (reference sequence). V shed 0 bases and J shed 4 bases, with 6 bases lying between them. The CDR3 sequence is CASSYSRGYGYTF. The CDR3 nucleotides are TGTGCCAGCAGTTACTCCAGGGGCTATGGCTACACCTTC.

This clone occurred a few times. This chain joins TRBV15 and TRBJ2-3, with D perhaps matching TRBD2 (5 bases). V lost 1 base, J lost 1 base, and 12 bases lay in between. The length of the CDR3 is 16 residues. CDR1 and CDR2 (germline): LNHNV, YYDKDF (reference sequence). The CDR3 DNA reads TGTGCCACCAGCAGAGTGGGAAAACTAGGCACAGATACGCAGTATTTT. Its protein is CATSRVGKLGTDTQYF.

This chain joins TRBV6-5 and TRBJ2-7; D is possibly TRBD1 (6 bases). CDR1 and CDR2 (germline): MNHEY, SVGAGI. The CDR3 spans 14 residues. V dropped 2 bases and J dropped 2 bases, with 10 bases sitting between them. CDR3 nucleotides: TGTGCCAGCAGTTACGCGGACAGCGCCTACGAGCAGTACTTC. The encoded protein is CASSYADSAYEQYF.

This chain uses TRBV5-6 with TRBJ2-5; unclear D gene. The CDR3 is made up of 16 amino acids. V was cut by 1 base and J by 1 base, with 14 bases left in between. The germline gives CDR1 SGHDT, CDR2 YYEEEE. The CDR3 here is CASSLNRRFSQETQYF. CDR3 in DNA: TGTGCCAGCAGCTTGAATAGGAGATTCTCCCAAGAGACCCAGTACTTC.

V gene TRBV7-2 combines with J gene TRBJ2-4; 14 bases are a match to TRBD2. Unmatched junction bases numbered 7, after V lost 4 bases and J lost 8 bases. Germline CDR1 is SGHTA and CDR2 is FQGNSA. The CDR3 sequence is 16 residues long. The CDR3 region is CASSSRLAGGPDIQYF. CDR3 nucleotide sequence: TGTGCCAGCAGCTCACGACTAGCGGGGGGGCCGGACATTCAGTACTTC.

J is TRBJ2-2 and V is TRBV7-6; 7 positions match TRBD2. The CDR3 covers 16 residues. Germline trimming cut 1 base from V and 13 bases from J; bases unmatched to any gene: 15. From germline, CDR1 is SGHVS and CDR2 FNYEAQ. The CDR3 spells CASSLGGGLVVPTLFF. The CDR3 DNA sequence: TGTGCCAGCAGCTTAGGGGGGGGACTCGTCGTGCCTACGCTGTTTTTT.

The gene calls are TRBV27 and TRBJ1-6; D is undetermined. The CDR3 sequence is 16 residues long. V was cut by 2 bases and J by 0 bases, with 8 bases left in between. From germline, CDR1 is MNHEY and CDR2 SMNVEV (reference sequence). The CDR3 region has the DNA TGTGCCAGCAGTTTAAGGCCTAGCTCCTATAATTCACCCCTCCACTTT. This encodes CASSLRPSSYNSPLHF.

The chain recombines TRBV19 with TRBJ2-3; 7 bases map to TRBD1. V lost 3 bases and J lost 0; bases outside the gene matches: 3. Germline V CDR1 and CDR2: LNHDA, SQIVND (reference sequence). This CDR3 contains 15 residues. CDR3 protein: CASSIKGASTDTQYF. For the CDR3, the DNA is TGTGCCAGTAGTATCAAGGGGGCGAGCACAGATACGCAGTATTTT.

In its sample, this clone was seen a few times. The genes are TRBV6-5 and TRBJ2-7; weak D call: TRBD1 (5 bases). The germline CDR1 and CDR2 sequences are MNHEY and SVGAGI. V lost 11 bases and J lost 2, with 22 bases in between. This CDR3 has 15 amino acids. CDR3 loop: CACPPDRQKTYEQYF. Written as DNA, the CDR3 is TGTGCCTGCCCCCCCGACCGACAGAAAACCTACGAGCAGTACTTC.

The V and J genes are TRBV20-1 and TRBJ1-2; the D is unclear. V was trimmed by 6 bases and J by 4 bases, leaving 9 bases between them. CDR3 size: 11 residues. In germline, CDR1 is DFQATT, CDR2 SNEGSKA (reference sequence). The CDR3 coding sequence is TGCAGTGCCATAGATACCTATGGCTACACCTTC. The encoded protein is CSAIDTYGYTF.

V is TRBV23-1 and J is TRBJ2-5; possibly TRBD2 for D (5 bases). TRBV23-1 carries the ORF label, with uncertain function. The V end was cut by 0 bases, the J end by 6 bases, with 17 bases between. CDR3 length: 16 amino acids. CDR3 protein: CASSQSMGEGRKTQYF. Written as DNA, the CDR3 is TGCGCCAGCAGTCAATCGATGGGTGAGGGTAGAAAGACCCAGTACTTC.

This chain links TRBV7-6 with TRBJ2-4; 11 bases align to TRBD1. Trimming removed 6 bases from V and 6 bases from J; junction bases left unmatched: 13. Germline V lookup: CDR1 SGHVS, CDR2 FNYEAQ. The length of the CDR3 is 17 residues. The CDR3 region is CASSLRHRTGGINIQYF. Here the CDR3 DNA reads TGTGCCAGCAGTCTAAGGCACAGGACAGGGGGCATAAACATTCAGTACTTC.

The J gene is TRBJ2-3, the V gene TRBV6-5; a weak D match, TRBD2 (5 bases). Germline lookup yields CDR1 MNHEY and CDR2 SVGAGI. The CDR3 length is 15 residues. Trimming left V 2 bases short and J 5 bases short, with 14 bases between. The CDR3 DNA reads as TGTGCCAGCAGTTACGAAGGACTGTTCCTAGATACGCAGTATTTT. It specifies CASSYEGLFLDTQYF.

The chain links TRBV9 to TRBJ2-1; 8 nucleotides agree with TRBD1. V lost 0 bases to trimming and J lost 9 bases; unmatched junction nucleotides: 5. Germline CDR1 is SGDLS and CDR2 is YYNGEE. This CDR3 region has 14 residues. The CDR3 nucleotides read TGTGCCAGCAGCGTAGCAGGACAGGGCGGTGAGCAGTTCTTC. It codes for CASSVAGQGGEQFF. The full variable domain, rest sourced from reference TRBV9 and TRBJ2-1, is DSGVTQTPKHLITATGQRVTLRCSPRSGDLSVYWYQQSLDQGLQFLIQYYNGEERAKGNILERFSAQQFPDLHSELNLSSLELGDSALYFCASSVAGQGGEQFFGPGTRLTVL.

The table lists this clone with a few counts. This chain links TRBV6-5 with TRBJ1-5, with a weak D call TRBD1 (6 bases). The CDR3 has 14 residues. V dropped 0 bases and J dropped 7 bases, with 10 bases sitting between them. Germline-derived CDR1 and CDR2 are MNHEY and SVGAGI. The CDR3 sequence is CASSYSAGDQPQHF. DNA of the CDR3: TGTGCCAGCAGTTACTCGGCAGGGGACCAGCCCCAGCATTTT.

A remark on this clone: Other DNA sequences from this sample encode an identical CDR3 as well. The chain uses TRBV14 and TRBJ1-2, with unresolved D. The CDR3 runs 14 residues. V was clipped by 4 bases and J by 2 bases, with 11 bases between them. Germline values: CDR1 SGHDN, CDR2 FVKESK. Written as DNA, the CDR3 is TGTGCCAGCAGCCCAGAAAGCTCCAACTATGGCTACACCTTC. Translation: CASSPESSNYGYTF.